The present TCR beta chain was sequenced within a study of control samples from healthy donors and cancer patients. This table comes from immunoSEQ multiplex PCR, and its TCRdb copy is limited to in-frame clones, with some not included. The repertoire holds 150,000 to 200,000 clones, about 86% seen once, with around 5.1% in the top ten. This CDR3 comprises 16 residues. The clonotype comes from a woman in her twenties or thirties in good health. V and J are TRBV21-1 and TRBJ2-5; the table's TRBD2 call for D was not verified on the DNA. TRBV21-1 is noted as a pseudogene. The sequencing input was blood. The CDR3 coding sequence is TGTGCCAGCAGCAAGGCCCCTAGCGGGAATCAAGAGACCCAGTACTTC. Encoded protein: CASSKAPSGNQETQYF.